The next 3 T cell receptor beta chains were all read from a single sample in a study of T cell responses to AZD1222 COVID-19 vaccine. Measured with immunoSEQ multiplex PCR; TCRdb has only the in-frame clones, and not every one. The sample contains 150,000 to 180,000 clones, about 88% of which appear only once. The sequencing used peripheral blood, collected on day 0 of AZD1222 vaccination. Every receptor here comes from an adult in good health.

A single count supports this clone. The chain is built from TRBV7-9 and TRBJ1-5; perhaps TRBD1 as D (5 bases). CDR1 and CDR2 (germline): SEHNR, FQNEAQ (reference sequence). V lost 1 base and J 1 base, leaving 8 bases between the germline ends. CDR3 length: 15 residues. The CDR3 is CASSLGGLSNQPQHF. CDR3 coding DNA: TGTGCCAGCAGCTTAGGGGGACTGAGCAATCAGCCCCAGCATTTT.

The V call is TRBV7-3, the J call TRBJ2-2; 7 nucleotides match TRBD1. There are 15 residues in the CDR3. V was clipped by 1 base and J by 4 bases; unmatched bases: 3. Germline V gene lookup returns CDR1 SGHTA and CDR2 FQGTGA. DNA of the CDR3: TGTGCCAGCAGCTTAAGGGACAGCCTCACCGGGGAGCTGTTTTTT. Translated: CASSLRDSLTGELFF.

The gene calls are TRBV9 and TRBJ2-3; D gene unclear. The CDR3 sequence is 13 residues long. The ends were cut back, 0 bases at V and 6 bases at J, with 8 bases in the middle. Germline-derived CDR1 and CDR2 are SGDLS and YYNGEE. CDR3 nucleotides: TGTGCCAGCAGCGTAGAGGTGCGGGATACGCAGTATTTT. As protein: CASSVEVRDTQYF.